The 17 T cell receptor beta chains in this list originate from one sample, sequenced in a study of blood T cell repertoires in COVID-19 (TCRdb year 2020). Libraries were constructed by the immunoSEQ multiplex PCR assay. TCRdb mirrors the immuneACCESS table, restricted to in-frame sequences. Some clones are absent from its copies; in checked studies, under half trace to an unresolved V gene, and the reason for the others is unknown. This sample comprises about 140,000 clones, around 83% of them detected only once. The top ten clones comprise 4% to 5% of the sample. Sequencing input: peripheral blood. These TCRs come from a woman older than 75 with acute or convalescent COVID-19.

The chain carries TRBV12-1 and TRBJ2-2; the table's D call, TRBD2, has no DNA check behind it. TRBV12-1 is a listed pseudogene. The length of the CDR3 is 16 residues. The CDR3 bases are TGTGCCAGCAGCCGAATCGGGCGGGAGGTCACCGGGGAGCTGTTTTTT. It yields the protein CASSRIGREVTGELFF.

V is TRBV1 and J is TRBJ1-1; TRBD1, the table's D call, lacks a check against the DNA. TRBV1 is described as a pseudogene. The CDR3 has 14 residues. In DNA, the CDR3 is TGCACCAGCAGCCAAGCACTACAGGGGACTGAAGCTTTCTTT. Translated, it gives CTSSQALQGTEAFF.

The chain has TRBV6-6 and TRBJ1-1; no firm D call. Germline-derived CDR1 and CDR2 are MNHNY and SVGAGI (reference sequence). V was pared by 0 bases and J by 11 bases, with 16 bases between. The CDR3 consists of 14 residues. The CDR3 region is CASSYSTLLDRAFF. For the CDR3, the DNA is TGTGCCAGCAGTTACTCGACACTACTAGATCGGGCTTTCTTT.

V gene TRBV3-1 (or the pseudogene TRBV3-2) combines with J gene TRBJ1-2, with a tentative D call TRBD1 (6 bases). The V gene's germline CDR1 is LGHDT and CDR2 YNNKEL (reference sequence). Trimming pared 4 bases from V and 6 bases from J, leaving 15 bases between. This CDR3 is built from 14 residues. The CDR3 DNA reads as TGTGCCAGCAGCCCTTCGGGGGGCCGAGATGGCTACACCTTC. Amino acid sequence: CASSPSGGRDGYTF.

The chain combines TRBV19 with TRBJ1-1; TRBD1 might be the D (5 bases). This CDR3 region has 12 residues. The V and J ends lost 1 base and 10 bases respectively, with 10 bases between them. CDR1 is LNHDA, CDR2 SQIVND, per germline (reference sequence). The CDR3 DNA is TGTGCCAGTAGTATAGCCGACAGAAGAGCTTTCTTT. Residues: CASSIADRRAFF.

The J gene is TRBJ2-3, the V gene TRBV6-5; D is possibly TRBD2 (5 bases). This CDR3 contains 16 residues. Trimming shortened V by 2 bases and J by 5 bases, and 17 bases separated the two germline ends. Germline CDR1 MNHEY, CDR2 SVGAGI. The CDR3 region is CASSYRPEGDIDTQYF. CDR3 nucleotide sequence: TGTGCCAGCAGTTACCGACCCGAGGGAGACATAGATACGCAGTATTTT.

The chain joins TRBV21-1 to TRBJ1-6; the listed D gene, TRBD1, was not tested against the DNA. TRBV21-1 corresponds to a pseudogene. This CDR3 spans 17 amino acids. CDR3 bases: TGTGCCAGCAGCAAAGGAAGGACCGGGACAATTTATTCACCCCTCCACTTT. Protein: CASSKGRTGTIYSPLHF.

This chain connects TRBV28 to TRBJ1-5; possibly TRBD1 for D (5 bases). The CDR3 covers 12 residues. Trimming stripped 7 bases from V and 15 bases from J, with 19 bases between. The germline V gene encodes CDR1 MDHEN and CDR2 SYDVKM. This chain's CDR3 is CASNESRRTWHF. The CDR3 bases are TGTGCCAGCAACGAAAGTCGACGGACATGGCATTTT. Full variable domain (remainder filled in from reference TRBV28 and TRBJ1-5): DVKVTQSSRYLVKRTGEKVFLECVQDMDHENMFWYRQDPGLGLRLIYFSYDVKMKEKGDIPEGYSVSREKKERFSLILESASTNQTSMYLCASNESRRTWHFGDGTRLSIL.

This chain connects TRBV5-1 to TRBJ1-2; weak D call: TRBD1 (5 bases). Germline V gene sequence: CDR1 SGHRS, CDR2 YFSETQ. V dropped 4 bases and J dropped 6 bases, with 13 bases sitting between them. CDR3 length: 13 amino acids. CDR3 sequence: CASSGIQGDGYTF. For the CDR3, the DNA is TGCGCCAGCAGCGGCATCCAGGGCGATGGCTACACCTTC.

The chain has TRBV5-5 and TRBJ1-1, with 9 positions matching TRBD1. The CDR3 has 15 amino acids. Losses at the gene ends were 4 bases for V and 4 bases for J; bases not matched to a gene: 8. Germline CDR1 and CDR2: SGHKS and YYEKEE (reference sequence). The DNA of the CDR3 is TGTGCCAGCAGCCCACGGACAGGGGTGGGCACTGAAGCTTTCTTT. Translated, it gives CASSPRTGVGTEAFF.

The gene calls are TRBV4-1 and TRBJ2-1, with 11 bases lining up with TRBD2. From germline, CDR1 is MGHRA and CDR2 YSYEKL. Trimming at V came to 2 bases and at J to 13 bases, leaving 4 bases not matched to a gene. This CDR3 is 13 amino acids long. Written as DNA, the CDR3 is TGCGCCAGCAGCCAAACGACTAGCGGGGTTCAGTTCTTC. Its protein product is CASSQTTSGVQFF.

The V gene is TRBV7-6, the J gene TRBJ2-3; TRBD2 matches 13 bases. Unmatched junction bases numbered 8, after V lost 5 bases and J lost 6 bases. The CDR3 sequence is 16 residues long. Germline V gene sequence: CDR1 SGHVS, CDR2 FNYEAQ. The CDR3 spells CASSHGLAGESDTQYF. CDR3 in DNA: TGTGCCAGCAGCCACGGACTAGCGGGAGAGTCGGATACGCAGTATTTT.

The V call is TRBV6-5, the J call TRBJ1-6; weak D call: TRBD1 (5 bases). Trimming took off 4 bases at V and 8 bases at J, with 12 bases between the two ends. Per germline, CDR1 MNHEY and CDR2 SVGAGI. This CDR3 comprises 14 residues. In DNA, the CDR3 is TGTGCCAGCAGTTCCCAGGGAGGGCATTCACCCCTCCACTTT. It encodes CASSSQGGHSPLHF.

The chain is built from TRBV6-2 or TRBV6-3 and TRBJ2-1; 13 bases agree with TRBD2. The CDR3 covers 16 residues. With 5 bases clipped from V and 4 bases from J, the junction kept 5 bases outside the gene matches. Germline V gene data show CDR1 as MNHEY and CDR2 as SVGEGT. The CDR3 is CASSPGGLAGYNEQFF. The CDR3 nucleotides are TGTGCCAGCAGTCCCGGGGGACTAGCGGGATACAATGAGCAGTTCTTC.

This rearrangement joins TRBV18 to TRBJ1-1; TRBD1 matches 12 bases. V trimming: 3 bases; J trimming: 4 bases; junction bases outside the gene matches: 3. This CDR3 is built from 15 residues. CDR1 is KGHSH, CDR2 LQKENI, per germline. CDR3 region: CASSPGTGGFTEAFF. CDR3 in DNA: TGTGCCAGCTCACCCGGGACAGGGGGCTTCACTGAAGCTTTCTTT.

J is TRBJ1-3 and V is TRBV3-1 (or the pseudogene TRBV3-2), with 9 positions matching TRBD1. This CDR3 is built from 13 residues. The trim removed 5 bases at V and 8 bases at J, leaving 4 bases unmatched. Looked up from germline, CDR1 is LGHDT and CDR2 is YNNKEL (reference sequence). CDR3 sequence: CASSGTGRDTIYF. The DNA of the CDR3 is TGTGCCAGCAGCGGGACAGGGAGAGACACCATATATTTT.

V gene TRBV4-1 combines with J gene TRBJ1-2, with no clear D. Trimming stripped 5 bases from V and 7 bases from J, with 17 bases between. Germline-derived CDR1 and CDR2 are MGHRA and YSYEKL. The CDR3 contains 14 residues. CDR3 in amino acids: CASSYRGTGVGYTF. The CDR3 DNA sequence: TGCGCCAGCAGCTACCGAGGCACCGGGGTTGGCTACACCTTC.